What follows are 14 T cell receptor beta chains derived from one specimen sequenced in a study of read filtering for tumor transcriptome and immune sequencing. This library used 300 to 500 ng RNA and molecular barcoded adaptors spanning alpha/delta and beta/gamma chains. TCRdb re-analysed the reads in MiXCR, keeping a single row per CDR3 protein. The sample yields over 45,000 distinct CDR3 sequences, approximately 12% seen once. The sample taken for sequencing was a population of CD138-negative cells sorted from bone marrow. These receptors were taken from a donor at least 40 years old with multiple myeloma.

This clonotype was observed a few times. A far bigger clonotype differs at one base, so this is likely a read error. The conserved final phenylalanine or tryptophan is absent from the CDR3, which likely points to a read error. The J gene is TRBJ1-5, the V gene TRBV11-2, with TRBD1 identical over 7 bases. The ends lost 0 bases at V and 1 base at J; junction bases unmatched: 0. Germline CDR1 is SGHAT and CDR2 is FQNNGV. The CDR3 is 15 residues long. For the CDR3, the DNA is TGTGCCAGCAGCTTAGACAGGGGGAGCAATCAGCCCCAGCATCTT. Amino acid sequence: CASSLDRGSNQPQHL.

This clonotype was seen at least ten times. The chain combines TRBV2 with TRBJ2-1; TRBD2 matches 11 bases. CDR1 is SNHLY and CDR2 is FYNNEI in the germline V gene. Trimming at V came to 5 bases and at J to 2 bases, leaving 2 bases not matched to a gene. There are 15 residues in the CDR3. The CDR3 nucleotides are TGTGCCAGCAGTACTAGCGGGGGACCCTACAATGAGCAGTTCTTC. Amino acid sequence: CASSTSGGPYNEQFF.

The rearrangement joins TRBV7-3 to TRBJ2-1, with D unresolved. V was pared by 1 base and J by 6 bases, with 10 bases between. The CDR3 totals 14 residues. From germline, CDR1 is SGHTA and CDR2 FQGTGA. The CDR3 DNA follows: TGTGCCAGCAGCTTAAGTCATGAGGCCAATGAGCAGTTCTTC. The encoded protein is CASSLSHEANEQFF.

This clonotype was seen ten or more times. J is TRBJ1-1 and V is TRBV18; 7 bases are a match to TRBD1. The CDR3 length is 14 residues. Trimming removed 5 bases from V and 4 bases from J; junction bases left unmatched: 7. Germline V gene sequence: CDR1 KGHSH, CDR2 LQKENI. CDR3 nucleotide sequence: TGTGCCAGCTCAGCCGACAGGGCGAGCACTGAAGCTTTCTTT. Translating gives CASSADRASTEAFF. The full variable domain, completed using reference TRBV18 and TRBJ1-1, is NAGVMQNPRHLVRRRGQEARLRCSPMKGHSHVYWYRQLPEEGLKFMVYLQKENIIDESGMPKERFSAEFPKEGPSILRIQQVVRGDSAAYFCASSADRASTEAFFGQGTRLTVV.

This clonotype was seen ten or more times. The chain couples TRBV6-5 to TRBJ1-5, with D maybe TRBD1 (6 bases). Between the trimmed V and J ends, which lost 5 bases and 6 bases, there was a span of 11 bases. This CDR3 contains 13 residues. In germline, CDR1 is MNHEY, CDR2 SVGAGI. CDR3 coding DNA: TGTGCCAGCAGTGGGGGGGCTAGTCAGCCCCAGCATTTT. Translated, it gives CASSGGASQPQHF.

At least ten counts were recorded for this clonotype. The V and J genes are TRBV27 and TRBJ2-1; 9 bases match TRBD1. This CDR3 is built from 15 residues. The V and J ends lost 8 bases and 9 bases, in that order; junction bases with no gene match: 14. From germline, CDR1 is MNHEY and CDR2 SMNVEV (reference sequence). The CDR3 coding sequence is TGTGCCAGCCGAAAACCGAGACAGGGGGGAGGTGAGCAGTTCTTC. It is translated as CASRKPRQGGGEQFF.

This clonotype was recorded many times. V is TRBV28 and J is TRBJ1-3; tentative D call: TRBD1 (6 bases). This CDR3 region has 14 residues. Between the trimmed V and J ends, which lost 5 bases and 0 bases, there was a span of 8 bases. Germline V gene lookup returns CDR1 MDHEN and CDR2 SYDVKM. The DNA for the CDR3 is TGTGCCAGCAGTGCCAGGGGCTCTGGAAACACCATATATTTT. Amino acid sequence: CASSARGSGNTIYF.

This clonotype occurred many times. The rearrangement uses TRBV19 and TRBJ2-1, with D uncertain. In germline, CDR1 is LNHDA, CDR2 SQIVND (reference sequence). V lost 3 bases to trimming and J lost 6 bases, with 12 bases between them. This CDR3 comprises 14 residues. The CDR3: CASSIFGTGNEQFF. CDR3 coding DNA: TGTGCCAGTAGTATCTTCGGCACCGGCAATGAGCAGTTCTTC.

This clonotype occurred many times. The genes are TRBV28 and TRBJ1-2; 8 bases fit TRBD1. The CDR3 contains 14 residues. J lost 4 bases, V lost 4 bases, and 5 bases had no gene match. The germline gives CDR1 MDHEN, CDR2 SYDVKM. The CDR3 loop is CASSSTGQGYGYTF. CDR3 bases: TGTGCCAGCAGTTCCACTGGACAGGGCTATGGCTACACCTTC.

This clonotype was counted at least ten times. This chain uses TRBV6-5 with TRBJ2-3; 9 bases are shared with TRBD1. The CDR3 is 15 amino acids. V shed 0 bases, J shed 11 bases, and the junction held 9 bases outside the gene matches. From germline, CDR1 is MNHEY and CDR2 SVGAGI. CDR3 sequence reads: CASSYSVTGGIGQYF. The CDR3 DNA is TGTGCCAGCAGTTACTCCGTGACAGGGGGTATAGGGCAGTATTTT.

The chain has TRBV24-1 and TRBJ1-5; D is perhaps TRBD1 (5 bases). V was pared by 4 bases and J by 5 bases, with 11 bases between. The CDR3 has 14 amino acids. CDR1 is KGHDR and CDR2 is SFDVKD in the germline V gene. The CDR3 region is CATSDSGNDQPQHF. The CDR3 bases are TGTGCCACCAGTGACTCAGGGAATGATCAGCCCCAGCATTTT.

There are many counts of this clonotype. The chain recombines TRBV5-1 with TRBJ2-3; D might be TRBD2 (5 bases). Trimming removed 0 bases at V and 0 bases at J, with 17 bases between. Per germline, CDR1 SGHRS and CDR2 YFSETQ. There are 18 residues in the CDR3. The CDR3 region has the DNA TGCGCCAGCAGCTTGGGGGCTACTAGTCCACCTAGCACAGATACGCAGTATTTT. This codes for CASSLGATSPPSTDTQYF.

This clonotype was counted ten times or more. The chain carries TRBV2 and TRBJ1-1; the D is unclear. The ends were cut back, 7 bases at V and 1 base at J, with 13 bases in the middle. Looked up from germline, CDR1 is SNHLY and CDR2 is FYNNEI. The CDR3 totals 14 residues. The chain's CDR3 is CASNQRQANTEAFF. The CDR3 coding sequence is TGTGCCAGCAATCAAAGGCAGGCGAACACTGAAGCTTTCTTT.

This clonotype was seen many times. As DNA, the CDR3 is TGCAGTGCTGGTCCTGGGTTACAAGAGACCCAGTACTTC. This codes for CSAGPGLQETQYF. The chain joins TRBV20-1 to TRBJ2-5; D gene uncertain. From germline, CDR1 is DFQATT and CDR2 SNEGSKA (reference sequence). The CDR3 is 13 residues long. The V end was cut by 5 bases, the J end by 2 bases, with 12 bases between.